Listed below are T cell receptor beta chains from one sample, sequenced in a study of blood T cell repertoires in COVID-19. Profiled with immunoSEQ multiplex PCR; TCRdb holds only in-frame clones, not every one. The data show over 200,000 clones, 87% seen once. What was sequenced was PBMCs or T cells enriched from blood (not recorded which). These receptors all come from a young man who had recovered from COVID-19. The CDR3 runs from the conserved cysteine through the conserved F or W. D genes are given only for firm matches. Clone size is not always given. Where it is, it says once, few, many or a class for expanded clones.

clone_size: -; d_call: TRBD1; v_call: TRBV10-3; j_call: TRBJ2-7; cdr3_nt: TGTGCCATCAGGGACGAGACAGGGGGCTTAGGCGAGCAGTACTTC; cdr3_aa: CAIRDETGGLGEQYF
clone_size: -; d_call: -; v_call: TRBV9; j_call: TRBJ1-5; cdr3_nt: TGTGCCAGCAGCGTAGACGGTACCGGCAATCAGCCCCAGCATTTT; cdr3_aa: CASSVDGTGNQPQHF
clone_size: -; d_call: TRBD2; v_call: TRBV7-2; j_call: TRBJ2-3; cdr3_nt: TGTGCCAGCAGCCGTCGGACTAGCGGTTCTTTTGATACGCAGTATTTT; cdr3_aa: CASSRRTSGSFDTQYF
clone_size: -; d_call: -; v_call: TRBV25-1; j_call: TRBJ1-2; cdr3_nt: TGTGCCAGCAGTGAAACAGGAAACTATGGCTACACCTTC; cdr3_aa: CASSETGNYGYTF
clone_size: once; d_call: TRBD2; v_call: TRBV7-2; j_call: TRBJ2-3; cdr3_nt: TGTGCCAGCAGCCCCAGAAATGGCGGGAGAACAGATACGCAGTATTTT; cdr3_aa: CASSPRNGGRTDTQYF
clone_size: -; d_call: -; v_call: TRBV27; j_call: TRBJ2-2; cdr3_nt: TGTGCCAGCATGGCGGGGATGAACACCGGGGAGCTGTTTTTT; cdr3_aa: CASMAGMNTGELFF
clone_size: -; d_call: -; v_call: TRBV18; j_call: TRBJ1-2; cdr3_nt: TGTGCCAGCTCAGCCCTGACGGGTGTTTGGAGGGGCTACACCTTC; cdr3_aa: CASSALTGVWRGYTF
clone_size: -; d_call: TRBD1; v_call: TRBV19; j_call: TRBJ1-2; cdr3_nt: TGTGCCAGTAGTATCCGGGGACAGGGGTATGGCTACACCTTC; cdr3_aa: CASSIRGQGYGYTF
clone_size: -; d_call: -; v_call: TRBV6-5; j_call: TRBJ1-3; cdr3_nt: TGTGCCAGCAGCCTTATGTCTGGAAACACCATATATTTT; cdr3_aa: CASSLMSGNTIYF
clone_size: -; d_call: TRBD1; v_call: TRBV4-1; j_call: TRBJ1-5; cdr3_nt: TGCGCCAGCAGCCCACAGGGGAACAATCAGCCCCAGCATTTT; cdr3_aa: CASSPQGNNQPQHF
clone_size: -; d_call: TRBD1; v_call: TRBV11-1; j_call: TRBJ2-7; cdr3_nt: TGTGCCAGCAGCTTAGCGAGGGGGCGAGCCCAAGAGCAGTACTTC; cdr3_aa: CASSLARGRAQEQYF
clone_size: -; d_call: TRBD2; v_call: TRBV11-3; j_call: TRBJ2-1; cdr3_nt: TGTGCCAGCAGCTTACGCGGGAGTCAAAATGAGCAGTTCTTC; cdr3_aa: CASSLRGSQNEQFF
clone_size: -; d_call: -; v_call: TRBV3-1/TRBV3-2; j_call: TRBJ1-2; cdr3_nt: TGTGCCAGCAGCCAAGGTATGGGGCCTAACTATGGCTACACCTTC; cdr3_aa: CASSQGMGPNYGYTF
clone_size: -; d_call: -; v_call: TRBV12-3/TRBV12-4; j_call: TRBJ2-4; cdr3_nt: TGTGCCAGCAGTAGGGGGTTGTACATTCAGTACTTC; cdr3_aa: CASSRGLYIQYF
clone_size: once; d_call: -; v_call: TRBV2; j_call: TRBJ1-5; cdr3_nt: TGTGCCACCCAAGCGATGCAGGGTAGCAATCAGCCCCAGCATTTT; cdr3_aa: CATQAMQGSNQPQHF